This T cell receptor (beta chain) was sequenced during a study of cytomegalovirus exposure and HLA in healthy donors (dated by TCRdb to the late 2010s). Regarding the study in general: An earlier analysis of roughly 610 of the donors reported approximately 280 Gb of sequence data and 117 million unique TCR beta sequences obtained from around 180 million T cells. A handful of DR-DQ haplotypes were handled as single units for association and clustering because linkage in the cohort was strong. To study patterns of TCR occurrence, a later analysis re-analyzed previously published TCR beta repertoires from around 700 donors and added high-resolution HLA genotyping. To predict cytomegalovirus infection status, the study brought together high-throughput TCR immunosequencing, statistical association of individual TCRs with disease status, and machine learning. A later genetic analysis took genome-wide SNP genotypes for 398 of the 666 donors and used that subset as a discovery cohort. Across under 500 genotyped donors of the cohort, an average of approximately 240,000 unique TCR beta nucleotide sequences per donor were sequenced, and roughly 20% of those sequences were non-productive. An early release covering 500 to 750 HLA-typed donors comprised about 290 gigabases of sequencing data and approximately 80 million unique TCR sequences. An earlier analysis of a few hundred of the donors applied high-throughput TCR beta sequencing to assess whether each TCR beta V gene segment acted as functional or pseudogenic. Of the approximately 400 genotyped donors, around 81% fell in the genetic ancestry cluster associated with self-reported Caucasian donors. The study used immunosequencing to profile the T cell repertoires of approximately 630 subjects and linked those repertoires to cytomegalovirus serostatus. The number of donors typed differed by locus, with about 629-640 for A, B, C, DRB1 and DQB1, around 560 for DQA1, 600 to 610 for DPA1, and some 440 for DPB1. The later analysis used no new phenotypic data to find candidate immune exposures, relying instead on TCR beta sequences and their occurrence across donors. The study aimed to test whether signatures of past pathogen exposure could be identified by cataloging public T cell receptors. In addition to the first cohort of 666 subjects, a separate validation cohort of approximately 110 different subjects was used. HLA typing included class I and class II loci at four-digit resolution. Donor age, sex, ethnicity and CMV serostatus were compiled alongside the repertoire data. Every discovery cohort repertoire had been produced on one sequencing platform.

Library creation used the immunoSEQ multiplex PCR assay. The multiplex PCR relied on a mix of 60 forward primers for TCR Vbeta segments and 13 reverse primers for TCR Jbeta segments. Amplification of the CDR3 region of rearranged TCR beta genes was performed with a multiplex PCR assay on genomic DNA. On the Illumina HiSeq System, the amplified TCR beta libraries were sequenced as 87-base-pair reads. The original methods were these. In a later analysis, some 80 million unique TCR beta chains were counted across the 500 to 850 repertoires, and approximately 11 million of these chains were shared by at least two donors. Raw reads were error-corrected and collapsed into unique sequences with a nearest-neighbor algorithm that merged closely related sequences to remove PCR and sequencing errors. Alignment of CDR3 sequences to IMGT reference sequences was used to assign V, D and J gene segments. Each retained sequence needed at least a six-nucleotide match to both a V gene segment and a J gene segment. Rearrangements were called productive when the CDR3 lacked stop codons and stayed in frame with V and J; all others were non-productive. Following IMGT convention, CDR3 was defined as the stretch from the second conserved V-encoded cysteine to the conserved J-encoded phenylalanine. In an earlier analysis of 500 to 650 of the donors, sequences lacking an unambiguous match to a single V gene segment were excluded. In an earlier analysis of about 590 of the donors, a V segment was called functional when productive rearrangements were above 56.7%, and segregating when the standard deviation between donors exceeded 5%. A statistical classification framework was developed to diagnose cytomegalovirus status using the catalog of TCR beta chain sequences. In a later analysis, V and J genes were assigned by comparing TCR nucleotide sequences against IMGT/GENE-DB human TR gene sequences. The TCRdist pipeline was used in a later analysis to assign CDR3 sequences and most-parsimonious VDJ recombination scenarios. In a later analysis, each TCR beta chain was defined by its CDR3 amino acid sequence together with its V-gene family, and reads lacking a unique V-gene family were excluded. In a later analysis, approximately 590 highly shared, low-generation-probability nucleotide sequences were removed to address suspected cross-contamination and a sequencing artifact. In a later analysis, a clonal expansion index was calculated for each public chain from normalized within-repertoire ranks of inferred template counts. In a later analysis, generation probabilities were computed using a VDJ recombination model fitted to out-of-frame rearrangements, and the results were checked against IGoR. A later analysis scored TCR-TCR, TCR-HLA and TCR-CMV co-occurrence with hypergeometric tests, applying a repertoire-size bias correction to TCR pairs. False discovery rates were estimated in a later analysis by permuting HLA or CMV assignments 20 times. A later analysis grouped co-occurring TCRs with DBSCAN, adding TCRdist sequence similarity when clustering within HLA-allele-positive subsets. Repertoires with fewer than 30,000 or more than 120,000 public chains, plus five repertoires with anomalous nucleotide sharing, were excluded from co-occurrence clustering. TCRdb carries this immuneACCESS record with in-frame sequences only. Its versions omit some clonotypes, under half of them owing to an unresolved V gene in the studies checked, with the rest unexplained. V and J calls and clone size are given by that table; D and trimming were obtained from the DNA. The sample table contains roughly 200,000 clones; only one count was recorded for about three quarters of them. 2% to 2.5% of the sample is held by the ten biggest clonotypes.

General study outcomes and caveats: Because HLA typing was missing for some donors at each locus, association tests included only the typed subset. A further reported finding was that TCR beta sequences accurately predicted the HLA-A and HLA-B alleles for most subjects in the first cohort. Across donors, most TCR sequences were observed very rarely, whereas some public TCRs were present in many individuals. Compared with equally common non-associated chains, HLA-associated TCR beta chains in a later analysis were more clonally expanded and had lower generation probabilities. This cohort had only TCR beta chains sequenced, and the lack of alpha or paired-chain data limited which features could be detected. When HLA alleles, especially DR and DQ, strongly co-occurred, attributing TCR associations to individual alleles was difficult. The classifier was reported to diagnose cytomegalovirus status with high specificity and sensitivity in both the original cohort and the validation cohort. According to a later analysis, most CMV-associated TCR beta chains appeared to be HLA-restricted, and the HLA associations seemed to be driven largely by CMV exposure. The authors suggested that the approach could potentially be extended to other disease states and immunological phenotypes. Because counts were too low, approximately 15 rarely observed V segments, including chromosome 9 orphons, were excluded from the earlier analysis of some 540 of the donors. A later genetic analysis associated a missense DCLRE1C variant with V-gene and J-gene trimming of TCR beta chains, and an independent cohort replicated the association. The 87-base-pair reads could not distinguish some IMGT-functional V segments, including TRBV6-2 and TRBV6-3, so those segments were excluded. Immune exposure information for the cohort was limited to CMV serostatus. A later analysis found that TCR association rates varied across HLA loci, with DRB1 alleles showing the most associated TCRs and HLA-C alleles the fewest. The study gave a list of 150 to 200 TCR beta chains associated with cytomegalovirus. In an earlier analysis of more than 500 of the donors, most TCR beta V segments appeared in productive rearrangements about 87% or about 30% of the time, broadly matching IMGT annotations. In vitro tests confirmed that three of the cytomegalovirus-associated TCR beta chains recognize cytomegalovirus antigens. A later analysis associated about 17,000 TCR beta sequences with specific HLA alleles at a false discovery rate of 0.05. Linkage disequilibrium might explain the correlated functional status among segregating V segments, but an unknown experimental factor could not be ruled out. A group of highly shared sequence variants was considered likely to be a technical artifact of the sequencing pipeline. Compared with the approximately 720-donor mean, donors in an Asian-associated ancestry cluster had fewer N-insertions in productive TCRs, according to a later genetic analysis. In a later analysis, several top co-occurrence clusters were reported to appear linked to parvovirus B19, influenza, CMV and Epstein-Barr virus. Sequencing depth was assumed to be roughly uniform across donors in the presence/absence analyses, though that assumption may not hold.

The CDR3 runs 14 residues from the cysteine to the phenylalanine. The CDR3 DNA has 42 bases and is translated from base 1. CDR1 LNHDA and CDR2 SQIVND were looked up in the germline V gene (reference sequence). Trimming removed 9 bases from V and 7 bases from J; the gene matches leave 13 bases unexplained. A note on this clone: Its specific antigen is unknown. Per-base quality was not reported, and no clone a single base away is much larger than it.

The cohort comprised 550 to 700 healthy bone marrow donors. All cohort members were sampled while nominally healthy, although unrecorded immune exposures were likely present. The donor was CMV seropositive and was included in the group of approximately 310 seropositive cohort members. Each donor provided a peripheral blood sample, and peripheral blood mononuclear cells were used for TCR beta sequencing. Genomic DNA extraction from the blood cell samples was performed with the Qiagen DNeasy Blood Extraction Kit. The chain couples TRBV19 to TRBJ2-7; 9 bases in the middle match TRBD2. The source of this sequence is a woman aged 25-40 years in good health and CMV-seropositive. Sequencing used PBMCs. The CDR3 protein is CASPKAGGPREQYF. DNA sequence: TGTGCCAGCCCTAAGGCGGGAGGGCCTCGGGAGCAGTACTTC.